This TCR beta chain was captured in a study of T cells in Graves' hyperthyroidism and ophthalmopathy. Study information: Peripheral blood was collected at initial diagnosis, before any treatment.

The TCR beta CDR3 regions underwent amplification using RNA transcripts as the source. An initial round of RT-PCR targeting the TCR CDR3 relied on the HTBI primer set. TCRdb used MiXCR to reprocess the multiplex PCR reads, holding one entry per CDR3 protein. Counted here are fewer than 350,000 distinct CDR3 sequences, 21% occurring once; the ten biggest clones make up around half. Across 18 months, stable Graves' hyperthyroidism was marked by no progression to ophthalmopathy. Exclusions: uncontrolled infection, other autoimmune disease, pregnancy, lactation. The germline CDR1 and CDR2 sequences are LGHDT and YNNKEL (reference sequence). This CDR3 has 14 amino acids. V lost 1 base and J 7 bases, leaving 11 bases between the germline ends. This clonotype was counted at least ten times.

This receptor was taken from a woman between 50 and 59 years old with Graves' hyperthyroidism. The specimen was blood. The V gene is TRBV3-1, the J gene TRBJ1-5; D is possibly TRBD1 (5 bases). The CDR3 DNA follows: TGTGCCAGCAGCCAAGTTGGAGGGGTCCAGCCCCAGCATTTT. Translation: CASSQVGGVQPQHF.